These 21 T cell receptor beta chains came from one sample sequenced in a study of control samples from healthy donors and cancer patients. The protocol was immunoSEQ multiplex PCR, while the TCRdb copy is restricted to in-frame clones and leaves out a portion. The table includes about 120,000 clones, over 90% detected once. Sequenced sample: blood. Receptors originate from a man younger than 40 in good health.

V and J are TRBV24-1 and TRBJ1-2; D call uncertain. Trimming stripped 2 bases from V and 4 bases from J, with 10 bases between. This CDR3 region has 14 residues. Germline lookup yields CDR1 KGHDR and CDR2 SFDVKD. The CDR3 coding sequence is TGTGCCACCAGTGATTCGGCCGGGCCCTATGGCTACACCTTC. This codes for CATSDSAGPYGYTF.

This chain uses TRBV12-3 or TRBV12-4 with TRBJ1-1; 8 bases fit TRBD1. The CDR3 length is 13 residues. The junction had 8 bases not matched to a gene; V was cut back by 6 bases and J by 8 bases. The CDR3 DNA is TGTGCCAGCAGACCACAGGGGGGTGAGGAAGCTTTCTTT. Translated, it gives CASRPQGGEEAFF.

This chain connects TRBV7-3 to TRBJ2-2, with D hard to call. Germline V lookup: CDR1 SGHTA, CDR2 FQGTGA. The CDR3 has 12 residues. The V and J ends lost 6 bases and 7 bases respectively, with 9 bases between them. CDR3 bases: TGTGCCAGCAGTTCTACGGGCGGGGAGCTGTTTTTT. This sequence encodes CASSSTGGELFF.

The genes are TRBV18 and TRBJ2-3, with TRBD2 matching over 13 bases. The germline gives CDR1 KGHSH, CDR2 LQKENI. V lost 2 bases, J lost 2 bases, and 4 bases stayed unmatched. The CDR3 has 17 residues. The CDR3 is CASSPSGLAGDTDTQYF. The CDR3, as DNA: TGTGCCAGCTCACCATCTGGACTAGCGGGGGACACAGATACGCAGTATTTT.

A few counts support this clone. V is TRBV7-9 and J is TRBJ1-2; TRBD1 agrees at 7 bases. This CDR3 region has 17 residues. Germline V CDR1 and CDR2: SEHNR, FQNEAQ (reference sequence). With V trimmed by 5 bases and J by 4 bases, 16 bases remained unmatched. The CDR3 reads CASSPEGGLTGLYGYTF. Written as DNA, the CDR3 is TGTGCCAGCAGCCCGGAAGGCGGTTTGACAGGGCTCTATGGCTACACCTTC.

This chain links TRBV24-1 with TRBJ1-2, with D hard to call. The CDR3 contains 14 residues. Trimming pared 2 bases from V and 6 bases from J, leaving 12 bases between. Germline assignment: CDR1 KGHDR and CDR2 SFDVKD. DNA for the CDR3: TGTGCCACCAGTGATTCTATAAGGGTGGATGGCTACACCTTC. Its protein is CATSDSIRVDGYTF.

The table lists this clone with a count of one. The CDR3 nucleotides read TGTGCCAGCAGTGAAGCAAAGGTCAAGGGGGGCTACACCTTC. It translates to CASSEAKVKGGYTF. The genes are TRBV6-1 and TRBJ1-2; tentative D call: TRBD1 (5 bases). Per germline, CDR1 MNHNS and CDR2 SASEGT. The length of the CDR3 is 14 residues. V lost 0 bases, J lost 8 bases, and 13 bases lay in between.

V and J are TRBV5-1 and TRBJ1-2; 7 bases are a match to TRBD1. The trim removed 4 bases at V and 2 bases at J, leaving 8 bases unmatched. CDR3 length equals 15 residues. Germline CDR1 SGHRS, CDR2 YFSETQ. The CDR3 region is CASSQTGQTNYGYTF. In nucleotides, the CDR3 is TGCGCCAGCAGCCAGACGGGACAGACGAACTATGGCTACACCTTC.

The CDR3 coding sequence is TGTGCCAGTAGTATTGAGGATGGGGGCAATCAGCCCCAGCATTTT. Translation: CASSIEDGGNQPQHF. The J gene is TRBJ1-5, the V gene TRBV19, with D unclear. The CDR3 runs 15 residues. From germline, CDR1 is LNHDA and CDR2 SQIVND (reference sequence). Trimming cost V 3 bases and J 2 bases, with 11 bases left between them.

The CDR3 DNA reads TGTGCCAGCAGCTCGCGGACCAGCCGGCAGTACTTC. This translates into CASSSRTSRQYF. This chain joins TRBV13 and TRBJ2-7, with D unresolved. Per germline, CDR1 PRHDT and CDR2 FYEKMQ (reference sequence). Trimming left V 4 bases short and J 9 bases short, with 13 bases between. There are 12 residues in the CDR3.

The chain combines TRBV5-1 with TRBJ2-7; 8 bases align to TRBD1. Germline loops: CDR1 SGHRS, CDR2 YFSETQ. After removal of 4 bases from V and 3 bases from J, the junction contained 9 bases not matched to a gene. The CDR3 loop spans 15 amino acids. CDR3 sequence: CASSLLPGTGYEQYF. The CDR3, as DNA: TGCGCCAGCAGCCTTCTACCCGGGACAGGCTACGAGCAGTACTTC.

The chain links TRBV24-1 to TRBJ2-2; 7 bases match TRBD1. V was clipped by 2 bases and J by 4 bases; unmatched bases: 6. The V gene's germline CDR1 is KGHDR and CDR2 SFDVKD. The length of the CDR3 is 16 residues. CDR3 nucleotide sequence: TGTGCCACCAGTGATTGGGACAGAACCAGCACCGGGGAGCTGTTTTTT. It encodes CATSDWDRTSTGELFF.

V is TRBV5-1 and J is TRBJ1-4, with D tentatively TRBD1 (6 bases). Between the trimmed V and J ends, which lost 7 bases and 8 bases, there was a span of 27 bases. The CDR3 runs 17 residues. Germline V gives CDR1 SGHRS, CDR2 YFSETQ. For the CDR3, the DNA is TGCGCCAGCGAGCGCCAGGGGTATGTGCTGATAAGCGAAAAACTGTTTTTT. It is translated as CASERQGYVLISEKLFF.

The chain carries TRBV6-5 and TRBJ2-3; D gene unclear. CDR1 is MNHEY and CDR2 is SVGAGI in the germline V gene. V lost 4 bases to trimming and J lost 7 bases, with 21 bases between them. The CDR3 consists of 16 residues. Written as DNA, the CDR3 is TGTGCCAGCAGTTCAGATTTTAGCCACGTGGGGAATACGCAGTATTTT. This sequence encodes CASSSDFSHVGNTQYF.

V gene TRBV12-5 combines with J gene TRBJ1-5; D not resolved. The CDR3 loop spans 12 amino acids. V was shortened by 8 bases and J by 5 bases, with 10 bases between the two germline ends. Per the germline V gene, CDR1 is LGHNT and CDR2 is FRNRAP. The DNA for the CDR3 is TGTGCTAGTTCAAACTCGGATCAGCCCCAGCATTTT. Amino acids: CASSNSDQPQHF.

On this clone itself: At the DNA level, this CDR3 is encoded by other sequences in the same sample as well. The chain couples TRBV3-1 (or the pseudogene TRBV3-2) to TRBJ1-2; D not certain. Trimming cost V 0 bases and J 1 base, with 6 bases left between them. The CDR3 is 14 amino acids. Looked up from germline, CDR1 is LGHDT and CDR2 is YNNKEL (reference sequence). The CDR3 sequence is CASSQEGGNYGYTF. In nucleotides, the CDR3 is TGTGCCAGCAGCCAAGAAGGCGGTAACTATGGCTACACCTTC.

The chain joins TRBV18 to TRBJ2-5; 7 nucleotides match TRBD1. Germline V CDR1 and CDR2: KGHSH, LQKENI. This CDR3 comprises 12 residues. V shed 3 bases, J shed 12 bases, and the junction held 7 bases outside the gene matches. The DNA for the CDR3 is TGTGCCAGCTCACCTAGGGGGCGCGTGGAGTACTTC. It is translated as CASSPRGRVEYF.

J is TRBJ2-1 and V is TRBV12-5; 9 positions match TRBD2. The V segment lost 3 bases and the J segment 6 bases; nucleotides outside the gene matches: 6. CDR3 length: 15 residues. Germline V lookup: CDR1 LGHNT, CDR2 FRNRAP. For the CDR3, the DNA is TGTGCTAGTGGTTTACTAGCGGGTGTATCCAATGAGCAGTTCTTC. Its translation: CASGLLAGVSNEQFF.

This rearrangement joins TRBV11-2 to TRBJ2-3; 9 bases are shared with TRBD2. The trim removed 6 bases at V and 1 base at J, leaving 2 bases unmatched. The germline gives CDR1 SGHAT, CDR2 FQNNGV. The CDR3 is 14 amino acids. CDR3 DNA: TGTGCCAGCAGTCCTAGCGGGGGCACAGATACGCAGTATTTT. Protein: CASSPSGGTDTQYF.

The chain joins TRBV7-3 to TRBJ2-1, with 7 bases identical to TRBD2. Germline-derived CDR1 and CDR2 are SGHTA and FQGTGA. The CDR3 runs 15 residues. V dropped 5 bases and J dropped 2; count of bases not matched to a gene: 6. DNA for the CDR3: TGTGCCAGCAGCCTCTTCGCGGGGGCCTACAATGAGCAGTTCTTC. It translates to CASSLFAGAYNEQFF.

This rearrangement joins TRBV13 to TRBJ2-7, with D tentatively TRBD1 (6 bases). CDR3 length: 15 residues. From germline, CDR1 is PRHDT and CDR2 FYEKMQ (reference sequence). V was pared by 5 bases and J by 2 bases, with 16 bases between. The CDR3 nucleotides are TGTGCCAGCAGCCCCTCGGGTGAGGGGGCCTACGAGCAGTACTTC. This sequence encodes CASSPSGEGAYEQYF.